The 20 T cell receptor beta chains listed next were all sequenced from one sample in a study of graft-versus-host responses after intestinal transplantation. Their antigen targets remain unknown. Assay used: immunoSEQ multiplex PCR; TCRdb lists only in-frame clones, some missing. The repertoire holds about 94,000 clones, with roughly nine tenths as singletons. The specimen was unstimulated CD8+ T cells sorted from spleen or lymph node cells, collected before intestinal transplant. Source of these receptors: a human donor who received an intestinal transplant.

The chain joins TRBV30 to TRBJ2-1, with TRBD2 matching over 7 bases. CDR3 length equals 14 residues. J lost 5 bases, V lost 1 base, and 5 bases had no gene match. Germline V CDR1 and CDR2: GTSNPN, SVGIG (reference sequence). In DNA form, the CDR3 reads TGTGCCTGGAGTGCTACTAGCGTCCACAATGAGCAGTTCTTC. It specifies CAWSATSVHNEQFF.

This chain uses TRBV19 with TRBJ1-1, with no clear D. From germline, CDR1 is LNHDA and CDR2 SQIVND (reference sequence). The CDR3 has 11 amino acids. Deletions cut 5 bases from V and 3 bases from J, with 4 bases between. This chain's CDR3 is CASSRDTEAFF. The CDR3 DNA follows: TGTGCCAGTAGTCGGGACACTGAAGCTTTCTTT.

This chain joins TRBV4-1 and TRBJ2-7; TRBD1 might be the D (6 bases). Trimming cost V 0 bases and J 7 bases, with 13 bases left between them. The CDR3 is made up of 14 amino acids. Germline V gives CDR1 MGHRA, CDR2 YSYEKL. The CDR3 reads CASSQEQGRWEQYF. The CDR3 DNA is TGCGCCAGCAGCCAAGAACAGGGAAGGTGGGAGCAGTACTTC.

This clone showed up just a few times. The rearrangement links TRBV7-9 to TRBJ2-7; TRBD2 matches 11 bases. Germline CDR1 is SEHNR and CDR2 is FQNEAQ (reference sequence). V shed 7 bases, J shed 4 bases, and the junction held 3 bases outside the gene matches. This CDR3 spans 13 amino acids. CDR3 sequence reads: CASTLAGEYEQYF. The CDR3 coding sequence is TGTGCCAGCACACTAGCGGGAGAGTACGAGCAGTACTTC. The variable domain in full, with the rest retrieved from reference TRBV7-9 and TRBJ2-7, is DTGVSQNPRHKITKRGQNVTFRCDPISEHNRLYWYRQTLGQGPEFLTYFQNEAQLEKSRLLSDRFSAERPKGSFSTLEIQRTEQGDSAMYLCASTLAGEYEQYFGPGTRLTVT.

This chain connects TRBV4-3 to TRBJ2-5; TRBD2 might be the D (6 bases). The germline gives CDR1 LGHNA, CDR2 YSLEER. V was trimmed by 0 bases and J by 0 bases, leaving 8 bases between them. The CDR3 has 15 amino acids. For the CDR3, the DNA is TGCGCCAGCAGCCAAGATGCGGGGTACCAAGAGACCCAGTACTTC. It specifies CASSQDAGYQETQYF.

The chain combines TRBV6-5 with TRBJ1-1; possibly TRBD1 for D (5 bases). V shed 2 bases and J shed 5 bases, with 9 bases lying between them. This CDR3 spans 13 amino acids. Germline V CDR1 and CDR2: MNHEY, SVGAGI. The CDR3 coding sequence is TGTGCCAGCAGTTACGTGGCAGGGACTGAAGCTTTCTTT. This codes for CASSYVAGTEAFF.

J is TRBJ2-7 and V is TRBV19; TRBD2 matches at 11 bases. CDR3 length equals 17 residues. Germline V gene sequence: CDR1 LNHDA, CDR2 SQIVND (reference sequence). Germline trimming cut 4 bases from V and 0 bases from J; bases unmatched to any gene: 8. The CDR3 protein is CASSKGTSGIRSYEQYF. In DNA form, the CDR3 reads TGTGCCAGTAGTAAGGGGACTAGCGGAATCCGCTCCTACGAGCAGTACTTC.

The chain combines TRBV25-1 with TRBJ1-1; 9 bases fit TRBD1. The J segment lost 2 bases and the V segment lost 5 bases, leaving 9 bases of the junction unmatched. CDR3 size: 16 residues. Germline V gene data show CDR1 as MGHDK and CDR2 as SYGVNS. Here the CDR3 DNA reads TGTGCCAGCAGTCCTCTCCACAGGGGGCTCAACACTGAAGCTTTCTTT. Protein sequence: CASSPLHRGLNTEAFF.

The chain is built from TRBV12-5 and TRBJ2-5; 7 bases match TRBD1. Germline V gives CDR1 LGHNT, CDR2 FRNRAP. This CDR3 spans 14 amino acids. With V trimmed by 8 bases and J by 5 bases, 11 bases remained unmatched. The CDR3 is CASKRTRGLETQYF. DNA of the CDR3: TGTGCTAGTAAGAGGACAAGGGGGCTTGAGACCCAGTACTTC.

This clone was recorded once. V is TRBV9 and J is TRBJ1-2, with D possibly being TRBD1 (5 bases). The germline gives CDR1 SGDLS, CDR2 YYNGEE. V shed 4 bases and J shed 0 bases, with 19 bases lying between them. This CDR3 contains 17 residues. The CDR3 sequence: CASSPPAGEQANYGYTF. CDR3 bases: TGTGCCAGCAGCCCCCCCGCGGGGGAACAAGCTAACTATGGCTACACCTTC.

V and J are TRBV2 and TRBJ1-6; possible D gene TRBD1, 5 bases. The V end was cut by 4 bases, the J end by 8 bases, with 24 bases between. The CDR3 has 18 residues. Germline loops: CDR1 SNHLY, CDR2 FYNNEI. CDR3 DNA: TGTGCCAGCAGTGGCCGGGACTCCATATCCCCGCTATATTCACCCCTCCACTTT. Translated, it gives CASSGRDSISPLYSPLHF.

Only one count was recorded for this clone. The V and J genes are TRBV19 and TRBJ2-1, with TRBD2 identical over 7 bases. CDR3 length: 13 amino acids. J gave up 7 bases and V 3 bases, and 3 bases lay outside the gene matches. Germline V gene lookup returns CDR1 LNHDA and CDR2 SQIVND (reference sequence). The CDR3 DNA sequence: TGTGCCAGTAGTATGGCGGGAGATAATGAGCAGTTCTTC. It yields the protein CASSMAGDNEQFF.

The chain uses TRBV7-9 and TRBJ2-3, with 7 bases identical to TRBD1. The CDR3 covers 16 residues. Germline lookup yields CDR1 SEHNR and CDR2 FQNEAQ (reference sequence). With V trimmed by 7 bases and J by 2 bases, 12 bases remained unmatched. This chain's CDR3 is CASIHTGVSYTDTQYF. For the CDR3, the DNA is TGTGCCAGCATCCATACAGGGGTTTCCTACACAGATACGCAGTATTTT.

This clone was observed a single time. The chain links TRBV5-8 to TRBJ1-1; D not certain. V shed 1 base and J shed 10 bases, with 2 bases lying between them. The CDR3 has 9 amino acids. Germline CDR1 is SGHTS and CDR2 is YDEGEE. The CDR3 loop is CASSLLAFF. CDR3 bases: TGTGCCAGCAGCTTGCTAGCTTTCTTT.

The chain combines TRBV19 with TRBJ2-7; D gene unclear. The length of the CDR3 is 14 residues. Germline values: CDR1 LNHDA, CDR2 SQIVND (reference sequence). The V gene lost 1 base and the J gene lost 6 bases, with 13 bases spanning the gap. CDR3 DNA: TGTGCCAGTAGTATAGGCCACCTACTGTCCGAGCAGTACTTC. Translating gives CASSIGHLLSEQYF.

The gene calls are TRBV7-2 and TRBJ1-1; D perhaps matches TRBD1 (5 bases). Trimming pared 6 bases from V and 7 bases from J, leaving 15 bases between. Germline V gene lookup returns CDR1 SGHTA and CDR2 FQGNSA. The CDR3 consists of 13 residues. CDR3 residues: CASSSGGGNEAFF. CDR3 DNA sequence: TGTGCCAGCAGTTCAGGCGGGGGTAATGAAGCTTTCTTT.

This chain uses TRBV5-1 with TRBJ1-2; D gene unclear. This CDR3 is built from 15 residues. From germline, CDR1 is SGHRS and CDR2 YFSETQ. V lost 0 bases, J lost 4 bases, and 13 bases lay in between. The DNA of the CDR3 is TGCGCCAGCAGCTTGGTTTCCGAGCGGGGCTATGGCTACACCTTC. Translating it yields CASSLVSERGYGYTF.

The V and J genes are TRBV4-3 and TRBJ2-1; 7 nucleotides match TRBD2. The ends lost 0 bases at V and 8 bases at J; junction bases unmatched: 7. The CDR3 is made up of 15 amino acids. CDR1 is LGHNA, CDR2 YSLEER, per germline. The CDR3: CASSQDFLGGDEQFF. As DNA, the CDR3 is TGCGCCAGCAGCCAAGATTTTCTTGGGGGGGATGAGCAGTTCTTC.

V is TRBV28 and J is TRBJ2-7; D gene ambiguous. The CDR3 runs 13 residues. The ends were cut back, 4 bases at V and 2 bases at J, with 9 bases in the middle. Germline assignment: CDR1 MDHEN and CDR2 SYDVKM. The CDR3 region has the DNA TGTGCCAGCAGTTCCCCTGGCACCTACGAGCAGTACTTC. Residues: CASSSPGTYEQYF.

The chain employs TRBV9 and TRBJ1-2, with TRBD1 matching 11 bases. The CDR3 is 14 amino acids. Germline V gene lookup returns CDR1 SGDLS and CDR2 YYNGEE. V shed 0 bases, J shed 13 bases, and the junction held 8 bases outside the gene matches. CDR3 bases: TGTGCCAGCAGCGTAGAGGGACAGGGGGTTGACTCCACCTTC. Its translation is CASSVEGQGVDSTF.